Here is one TCR beta chain with its context. The target antigen is unknown. CDR1 is WNHNN and CDR2 is SYGVQD in the germline V gene (reference sequence). The V end was cut by 8 bases, the J end by 2 bases, with 17 bases between. This CDR3 contains 15 residues. The data were obtained in a study of cytomegalovirus exposure and HLA in healthy donors. While unrecorded immune exposures were likely, the donors were nominally healthy when sampled. A multiplex PCR was run with 60 Vbeta primers and 13 Jbeta primers. Repertoires were generated with immunoSEQ multiplex PCR, while TCRdb's copy carries only in-frame clones and drops some. The table records about 160,000 clones, approximately 70% of them present only once. Study-wide points: Sequencing had likely introduced a cluster of highly shared sequence variants as an artifact. It was shown in a later analysis that HLA-associated TCR beta chains were more clonally expanded than other, equally common chains. Altogether, 150 or so TCR beta chains were recorded as cytomegalovirus-associated.

This sequence originates from a man in his forties in good health and CMV-seropositive. The J gene is TRBJ2-3, the V gene TRBV10-1; D possibly corresponds to TRBD2 (6 bases). Source material: PBMCs. CDR3 nucleotides: TGCGCCAGCCTTCGCTCCGCGGGGCCCACAGATACGCAGTATTTT. Its protein product is CASLRSAGPTDTQYF.